This TCR beta chain was found in a study of T cell responses to AZD1222 COVID-19 vaccine (dated by TCRdb to the early 2020s). About the study as a whole: A total of just over 230 trial participants underwent TCR sequencing, of whom some 210 received two doses of AZD1222 and roughly 25 received two doses of the MenACWY control vaccine. Trial participants were enrolled by age into 18-55, 56-69 and 70-plus year subgroups, with roughly 160, 29 and 62 TCR-sequenced participants respectively. Summary of the overall study and its limitations: CD4 TCRs associated with the vaccine covered the entire spike protein, and the dominant responses were in regions 160-218 and 743-854. Participants were mostly white British and included more females than males, and it was suggested by the authors that clonal diversity may have been underestimated. Conclusions about previously exposed vaccinees are limited because only a handful of AZD1222 recipients were SARS-CoV-2 seropositive at baseline. In the small 56-69-year group, the increase in depth fell short of significance, most likely because of low power. Because no samples from the day 14 peak response were available, repertoires could be characterized only after the peak T cell response. Spike-specific TCR breadth and depth rose significantly after two AZD1222 doses compared with day 0 and with MenACWY recipients. Reportedly, close to half of the unique spike-specific TCRs recognized epitopes lying outside the regions that are mutated in the B.1.351 and B.1.1.7 variants.

As to this clone: Its antigen is currently not known. One base away there is no much larger clone; base qualities are not given.

Per the germline V gene, LGHNT is the CDR1 and FRNRAP is the CDR2. The CDR3 spans 16 residues, from the cysteine through the phenylalanine. Only CDR3 DNA is held: 48 bases, read in frame from base 1. The junction shows trimming of 0 bases on V and 5 bases on J, plus 16 bases between the germline ends. The CDR3 regions of human TCRbeta chains were subjected to immunosequencing. From the authors' description of their analysis: Repertoire TCRs were matched against a reference library of SARS-CoV-2-specific TCRs generated with the MIRA antigen-specificity platform. Breadth was defined as the fraction of unique TCRs that were SARS-CoV-2-associated. Depth was defined as the fraction of total T cells that were SARS-CoV-2-associated. Using the MIRA data, each spike-specific TCR was mapped to the spike region that the TCR reacts to and placed in a CD4 or CD8 class. Log10-transformed breadth and depth values were compared by one-way ANOVA with Sidak's multiple comparisons tests. TCRdb limited this immuneACCESS table to in-frame rearrangements with V and J called. A share of clones is missing; checked studies link under half to unresolved V genes, and the rest is unexplained. For V, J and clone size, that table is used; D and trimming come from the DNA. The sample table contains about 67,000 clones; only one count was recorded for 80% to 90% of them. The ten largest clones capture roughly 6.5% of the sample.

In the paper's terms, the time point label means: about 28 days (+/-7) after the second vaccine dose. AZD1222 recipients given second doses at about 4 weeks or at about 12 weeks were pooled, since spike-specific TCR depth and breadth were not found to differ between the two schedules. Vaccinee samples were obtained from the UK trials COV001 and COV002, which included a single-blind randomized controlled phase 2/3 trial of AZD1222 (ChAdOx1 nCoV-19) in healthy adults. For TCRbeta chain sequencing, PBMC samples from trial participants were taken at day 0 and at day 28 after the second dose. The material sequenced was peripheral blood, taken 28 days after the second AZD1222 dose. Here the chain combines TRBV12-5 and TRBJ1-1; the D gene is possibly TRBD1, with 5 bases matching. This clonotype was sampled from an adult who received the AZD1222 COVID-19 vaccine. The CDR3 amino acid sequence is: CASGLVKAGVGTEAFF. The DNA reads as follows: TGTGCTAGTGGTTTGGTAAAGGCGGGGGTAGGGACTGAAGCTTTCTTT. Reference TRBV12-5 and TRBJ1-1 genes cover what lies past the CDR3, so the full variable domain is DARVTQTPRHKVTEMGQEVTMRCQPILGHNTVFWYRQTMMQGLELLAYFRNRAPLDDSGMPKDRFSAEMPDATLATLKIQPSEPRDSAVYFCASGLVKAGVGTEAFFGQGTRLTVV.